These T cell receptor beta chains were read from a single sample in a study of cytomegalovirus exposure and HLA in healthy donors. Profiled with immunoSEQ multiplex PCR; TCRdb holds only in-frame clones, not every one. Of approximately 140,000 clones in the sample, roughly 69% were seen once. The sample consisted of PBMCs. The receptors stem from a human donor in good health. Each CDR3 is given with its conserved first and last residue. D genes are given only for firm matches. Only part of the rows carry a size: once, few, many, or a class if the clone is expanded.

clone size	D gene	V gene	J gene	CDR3 DNA	CDR3 protein
NA	TRBD2	TRBV27	TRBJ2-1	TGTGCCAGCAGTCCGACTAGCGGGAGAGACGATGAGCAGTTCTTC	CASSPTSGRDDEQFF
NA	TRBD1	TRBV9	TRBJ1-5	TGTGCCAGCAAGGGACAGGGGGGTCAGCCCCAGCATTTT	CASKGQGGQPQHF
NA	TRBD2	TRBV5-4	TRBJ2-7	TGTGCCAGCAGCCCCGGGGGGGGCACAGCGGTGGAGCAGTACTTC	CASSPGGGTAVEQYF
NA	TRBD1	TRBV27	TRBJ1-1	TGTGCCAGCAGTTCGTCCGGGACAGCCAAGAACACTGAAGCTTTCTTT	CASSSSGTAKNTEAFF
NA	NA	TRBV6-4	TRBJ2-2	TGTGCCAGCCAGACAACAGGAGACACCGGGGAGCTGTTTTTT	CASQTTGDTGELFF
few	TRBD1	TRBV15	TRBJ2-2	TGTGCCACCAGCCCGGGACAGGGAGACACCGGGGAGCTGTTTTTT	CATSPGQGDTGELFF
NA	NA	TRBV28	TRBJ2-7	TGTGCCAGTAGCTCCAGGGTAAACGAGCAGTACTTC	CASSSRVNEQYF
NA	NA	TRBV7-9	TRBJ2-7	TGTGCCAGCAGCCGAGGGGGTGGCTACGAGCAGTACTTC	CASSRGGGYEQYF
NA	TRBD2	TRBV2	TRBJ2-7	TGTGCCAGCAGTGGGTCCGGACTAGCTTCCCACGAGCAGTACTTC	CASSGSGLASHEQYF
NA	NA	TRBV7-2	TRBJ1-5	TGTGCCAGCAGCTTAGAGACGGGGGAGTTAAATCAGCCCCAGCATTTT	CASSLETGELNQPQHF
NA	NA	TRBV27	TRBJ2-3	TGTGCCAGCACCTTAAGGGGGATTAGCACAGATACGCAGTATTTT	CASTLRGISTDTQYF
NA	TRBD2	TRBV2	TRBJ2-7	TGTGCCAGCAGTGATTTGGGACTAGCGGGCGACGGCTCCTACGAGCAGTACTTC	CASSDLGLAGDGSYEQYF
NA	TRBD1	TRBV6-1	TRBJ2-7	TGTGCCGGTCGTGGGTCAGGGGGCACCTACGAGCAGTACTTC	CAGRGSGGTYEQYF
NA	NA	TRBV27	TRBJ1-2	TGTGCCAGCAGATCGGACGGGACATTCTATGGCTACACCTTC	CASRSDGTFYGYTF
NA	NA	TRBV6-1	TRBJ1-5	TGTGCCAGCATAGAGGGGGAGTATAGCAATCAGCCCCAGCATTTT	CASIEGEYSNQPQHF
NA	NA	TRBV7-8	TRBJ2-3	TGTGCCAGCAGCGGGATGGAGGGACAGATCACAGATACGCAGTATTTT	CASSGMEGQITDTQYF
NA	TRBD2	TRBV7-2	TRBJ2-7	TGTGCCAGCAGCCCCGCGGGAGGACTAGCCTACGAGCAGTACTTC	CASSPAGGLAYEQYF
NA	TRBD1	TRBV6-5	TRBJ1-2	TGTGCCAGCAGTCCCCGGACAGGGTTCGGCTACACCTTC	CASSPRTGFGYTF
NA	NA	TRBV11-3	TRBJ2-1	TGTGCCAGCAGCTTAGAGGCTAGTACGAACAATGAGCAGTTCTTC	CASSLEASTNNEQFF
once	NA	TRBV28	TRBJ2-7	TGTGCCAGCAGTTTATGGGAGCAGGGTTCCTACGAGCAGTACTTC	CASSLWEQGSYEQYF
NA	NA	TRBV7-6	TRBJ1-6	TGTGCCAGCAGCCCAGCAGGGGAGGGTTCACCCCTCCACTTT	CASSPAGEGSPLHF
NA	NA	TRBV4-2	TRBJ1-6	TGTGCCAGCAGCCAAGAGGGGCAGTTTAATTCACCCCTCCACTTT	CASSQEGQFNSPLHF
NA	TRBD1	TRBV14	TRBJ1-1	TGTGCCAGCAGCGCGAACGGACAGGTCAACACTGAAGCTTTCTTT	CASSANGQVNTEAFF
NA	NA	TRBV6-5	TRBJ1-1	TGTGCCAGCAGTCCCCCCCGTAAAAACACTGAAGCTTTCTTT	CASSPPRKNTEAFF
NA	NA	TRBV2	TRBJ2-7	TGTGCCAGCAGTGAAGCTCGGGCCTACGAGCAGTACTTC	CASSEARAYEQYF
NA	NA	TRBV5-4	TRBJ1-2	TGTGCCAGCAGCTTGGGGGGTCAGGGCAGTCATAACTATGGCTACACCTTC	CASSLGGQGSHNYGYTF